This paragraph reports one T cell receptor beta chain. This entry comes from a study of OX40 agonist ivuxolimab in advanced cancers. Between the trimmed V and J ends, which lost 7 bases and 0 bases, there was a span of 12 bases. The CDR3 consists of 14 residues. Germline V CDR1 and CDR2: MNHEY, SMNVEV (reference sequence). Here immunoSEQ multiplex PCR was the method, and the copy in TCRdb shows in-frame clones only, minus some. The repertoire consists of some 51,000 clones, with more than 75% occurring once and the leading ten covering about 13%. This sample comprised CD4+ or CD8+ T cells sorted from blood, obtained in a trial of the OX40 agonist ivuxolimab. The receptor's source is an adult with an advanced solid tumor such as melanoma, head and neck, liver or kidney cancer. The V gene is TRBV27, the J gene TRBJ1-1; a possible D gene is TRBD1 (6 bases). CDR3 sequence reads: CASMTGLMNTEAFF. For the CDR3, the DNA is TGTGCCAGCATGACAGGTCTCATGAACACTGAAGCTTTCTTT.